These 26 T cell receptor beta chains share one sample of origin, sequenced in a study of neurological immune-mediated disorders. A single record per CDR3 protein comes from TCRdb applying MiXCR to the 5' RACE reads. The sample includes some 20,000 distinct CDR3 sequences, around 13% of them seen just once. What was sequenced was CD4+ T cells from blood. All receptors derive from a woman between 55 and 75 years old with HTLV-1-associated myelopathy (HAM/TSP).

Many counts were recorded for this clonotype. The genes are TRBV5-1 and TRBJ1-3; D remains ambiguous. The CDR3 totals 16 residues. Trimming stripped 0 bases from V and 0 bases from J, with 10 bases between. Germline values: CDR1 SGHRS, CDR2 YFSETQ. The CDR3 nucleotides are TGCGCCAGCAGCTTGGAGGGCCGGCTCTCTGGAAACACCATATATTTT. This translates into CASSLEGRLSGNTIYF.

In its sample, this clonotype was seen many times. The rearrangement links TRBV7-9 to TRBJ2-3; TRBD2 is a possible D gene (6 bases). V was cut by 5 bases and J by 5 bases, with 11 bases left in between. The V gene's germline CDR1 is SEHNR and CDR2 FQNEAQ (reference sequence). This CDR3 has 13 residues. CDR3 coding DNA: TGTGCCAGCAGCCCAACCGGGGGAGATACGCAGTATTTT. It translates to CASSPTGGDTQYF.

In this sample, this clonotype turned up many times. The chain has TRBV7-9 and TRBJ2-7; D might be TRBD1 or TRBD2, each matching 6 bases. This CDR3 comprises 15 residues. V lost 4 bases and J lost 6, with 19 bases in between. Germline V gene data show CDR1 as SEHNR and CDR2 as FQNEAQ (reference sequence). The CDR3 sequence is CASSSPRSGAGEQYF. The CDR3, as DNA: TGTGCCAGCAGCTCCCCGAGGTCGGGGGCGGGCGAGCAGTACTTC.

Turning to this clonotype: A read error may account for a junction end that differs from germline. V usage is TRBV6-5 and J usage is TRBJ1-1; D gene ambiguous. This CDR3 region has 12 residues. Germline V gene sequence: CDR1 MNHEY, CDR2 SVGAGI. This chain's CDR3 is CASRHMNTKAFF. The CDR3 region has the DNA TGTGCCAGCCGGCATATGAACACTAAAGCTTTCTTT.

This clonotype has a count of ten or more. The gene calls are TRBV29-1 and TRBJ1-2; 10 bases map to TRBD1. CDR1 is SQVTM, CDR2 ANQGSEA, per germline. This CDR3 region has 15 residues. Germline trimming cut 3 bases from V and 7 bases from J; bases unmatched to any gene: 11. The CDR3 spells CSVEGDRGRSGGYTF. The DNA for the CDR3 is TGCAGCGTTGAGGGAGACAGGGGGCGTTCGGGTGGCTACACCTTC.

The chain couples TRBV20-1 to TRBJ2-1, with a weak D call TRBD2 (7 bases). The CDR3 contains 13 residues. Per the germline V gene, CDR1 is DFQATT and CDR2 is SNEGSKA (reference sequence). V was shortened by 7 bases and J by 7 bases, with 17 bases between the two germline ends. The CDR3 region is CSVGWGGLNEQFF. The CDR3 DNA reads TGCAGTGTGGGGTGGGGGGGCCTAAATGAGCAGTTCTTC.

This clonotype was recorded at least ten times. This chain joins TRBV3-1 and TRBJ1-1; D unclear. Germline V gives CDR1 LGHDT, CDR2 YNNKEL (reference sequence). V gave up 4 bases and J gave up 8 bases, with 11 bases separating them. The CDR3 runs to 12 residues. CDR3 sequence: CASSRAGREAFF. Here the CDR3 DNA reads TGTGCCAGCAGCCGGGCAGGTCGGGAAGCTTTCTTT.

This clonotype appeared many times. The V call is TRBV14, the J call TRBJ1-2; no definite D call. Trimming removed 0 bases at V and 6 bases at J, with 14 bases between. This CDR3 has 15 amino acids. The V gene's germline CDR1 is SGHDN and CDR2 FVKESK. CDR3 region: CASSQDLGSRDGYTF. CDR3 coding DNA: TGTGCCAGCAGCCAAGATCTGGGGTCAAGGGATGGCTACACCTTC. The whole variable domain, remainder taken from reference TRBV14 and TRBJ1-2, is EAGVTQFPSHSVIEKGQTVTLRCDPISGHDNLYWYRRVMGKEIKFLLHFVKESKQDESGMPNNRFLAERTGGTYSTLKVQPAELEDSGVYFCASSQDLGSRDGYTFGSGTRLTVV.

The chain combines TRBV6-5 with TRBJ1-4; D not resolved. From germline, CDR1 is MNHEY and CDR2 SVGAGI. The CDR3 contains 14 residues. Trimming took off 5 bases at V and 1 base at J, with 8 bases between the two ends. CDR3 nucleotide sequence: TGTGCCAGCAGTCGAGTAGGAACTAATGAAAAACTGTTTTTT. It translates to CASSRVGTNEKLFF.

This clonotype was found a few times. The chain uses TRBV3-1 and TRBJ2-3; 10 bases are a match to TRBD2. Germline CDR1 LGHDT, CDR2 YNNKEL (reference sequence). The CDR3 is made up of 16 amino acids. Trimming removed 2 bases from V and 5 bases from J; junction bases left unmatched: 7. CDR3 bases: TGTGCCAGCAGCCAAAGGGGTCTAGCGGGGGAAGATACGCAGTATTTT. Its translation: CASSQRGLAGEDTQYF.

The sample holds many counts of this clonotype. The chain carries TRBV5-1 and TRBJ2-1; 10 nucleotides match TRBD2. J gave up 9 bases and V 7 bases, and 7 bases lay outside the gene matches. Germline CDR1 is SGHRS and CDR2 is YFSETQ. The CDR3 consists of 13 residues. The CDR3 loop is CASGLAGAIEQFF. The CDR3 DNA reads TGCGCCAGCGGTCTAGCGGGGGCAATTGAGCAGTTCTTC. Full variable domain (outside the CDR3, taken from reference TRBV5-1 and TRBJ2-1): KAGVTQTPRYLIKTRGQQVTLSCSPISGHRSVSWYQQTPGQGLQFLFEYFSETQRNKGNFPGRFSGRQFSNSRSEMNVSTLELGDSALYLCASGLAGAIEQFFGPGTRLTVL.

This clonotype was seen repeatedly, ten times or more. The DNA of the CDR3 is TGTGCCAGCAGCTGGGACAGGGGGCAATACTATGGCTACACCTTC. Protein sequence: CASSWDRGQYYGYTF. The V gene is TRBV5-4, the J gene TRBJ1-2; the match to TRBD1 covers 12 bases. The CDR3 is made up of 15 amino acids. Germline assignment: CDR1 SGHNT and CDR2 YYREEE (reference sequence). The trim removed 3 bases at V and 3 bases at J, leaving 3 bases unmatched.

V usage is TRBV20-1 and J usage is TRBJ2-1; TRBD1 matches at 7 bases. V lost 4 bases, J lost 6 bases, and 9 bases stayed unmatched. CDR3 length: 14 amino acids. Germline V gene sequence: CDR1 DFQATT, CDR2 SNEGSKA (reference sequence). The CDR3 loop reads CSAIIPTGINEQFF. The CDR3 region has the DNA TGCAGTGCTATCATCCCGACAGGGATCAATGAGCAGTTCTTC.

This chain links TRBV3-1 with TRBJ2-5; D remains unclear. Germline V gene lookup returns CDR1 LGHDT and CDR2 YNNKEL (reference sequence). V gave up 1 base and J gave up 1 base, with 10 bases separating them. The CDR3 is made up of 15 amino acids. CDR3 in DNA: TGTGCCAGCAGCCAAGGAGTGGGCCTCCAAGAGACCCAGTACTTC. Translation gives CASSQGVGLQETQYF.

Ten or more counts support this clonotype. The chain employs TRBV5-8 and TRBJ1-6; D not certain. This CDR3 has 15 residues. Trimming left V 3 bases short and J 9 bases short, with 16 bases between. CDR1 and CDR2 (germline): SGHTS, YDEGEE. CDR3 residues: CASSSNRVRSSPLHF. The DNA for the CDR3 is TGTGCCAGCAGCTCCAACAGAGTTCGAAGTTCACCCCTCCACTTT.

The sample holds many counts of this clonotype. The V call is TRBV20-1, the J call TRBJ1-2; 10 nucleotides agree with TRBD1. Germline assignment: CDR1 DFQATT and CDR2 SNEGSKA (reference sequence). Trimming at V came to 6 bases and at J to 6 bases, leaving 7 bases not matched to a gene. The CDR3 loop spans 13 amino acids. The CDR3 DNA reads TGCAGTGCCTTGGGACAGGGGCAGAATGGCTACACCTTC. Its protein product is CSALGQGQNGYTF.

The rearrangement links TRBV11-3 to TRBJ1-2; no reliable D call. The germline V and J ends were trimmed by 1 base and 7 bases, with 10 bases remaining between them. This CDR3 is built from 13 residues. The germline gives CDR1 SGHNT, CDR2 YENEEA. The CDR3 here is CASSLGRESGYTF. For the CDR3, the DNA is TGTGCCAGCAGCTTAGGTAGGGAGTCTGGCTACACCTTC.

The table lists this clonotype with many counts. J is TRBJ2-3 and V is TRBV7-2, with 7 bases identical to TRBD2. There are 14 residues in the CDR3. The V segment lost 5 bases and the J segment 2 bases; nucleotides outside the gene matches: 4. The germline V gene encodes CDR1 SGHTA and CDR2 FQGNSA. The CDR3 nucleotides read TGTGCCAGCAGCCCACTAGCGAACACAGATACGCAGTATTTT. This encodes CASSPLANTDTQYF.

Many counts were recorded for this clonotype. The CDR3 sequence: CAIRRQSTDTQYF. CDR3 sequence (DNA): TGTGCCATCAGAAGACAGAGCACAGATACGCAGTATTTT. This chain joins TRBV10-3 and TRBJ2-3; possibly TRBD1 for D (5 bases). Germline CDR1 ENHRY, CDR2 SYGVKD. The CDR3 has 13 amino acids. The ends were cut back, 6 bases at V and 0 bases at J, with 7 bases in the middle.

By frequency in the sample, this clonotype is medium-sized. The CDR3 loop is CASSFGGRVDGYTF. As DNA, the CDR3 is TGTGCCAGCAGCTTCGGGGGGCGGGTGGATGGCTACACCTTC. The V call is TRBV11-2, the J call TRBJ1-2, with a tentative D call TRBD1 (6 bases). V lost 3 bases and J lost 6, with 14 bases in between. There are 14 residues in the CDR3. Germline V gene lookup returns CDR1 SGHAT and CDR2 FQNNGV.

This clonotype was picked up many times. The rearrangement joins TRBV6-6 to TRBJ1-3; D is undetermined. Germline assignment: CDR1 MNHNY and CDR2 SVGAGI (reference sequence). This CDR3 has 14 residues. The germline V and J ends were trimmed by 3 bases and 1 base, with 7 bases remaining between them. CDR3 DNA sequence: TGTGCCAGCAGTTATTCGGGATCTGGAAACACCATATATTTT. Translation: CASSYSGSGNTIYF.

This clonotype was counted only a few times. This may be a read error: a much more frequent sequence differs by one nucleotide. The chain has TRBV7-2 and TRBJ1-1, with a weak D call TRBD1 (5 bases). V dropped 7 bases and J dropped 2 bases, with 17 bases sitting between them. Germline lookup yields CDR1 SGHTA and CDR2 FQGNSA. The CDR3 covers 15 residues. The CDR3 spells CASNLLGHFNTEAFF. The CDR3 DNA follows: TGTGCCAGCAACTTGTTAGGACACTTTAACACTGAAGCTTTCTTT.

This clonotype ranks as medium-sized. In DNA form, the CDR3 reads TGTGCCAGCAGTTCGTACAATGAGCAGTTCTTC. Translating gives CASSSYNEQFF. The gene calls are TRBV12-3 or TRBV12-4 and TRBJ2-1; D not resolved. V was cut by 4 bases and J by 4 bases, with 2 bases left in between. The length of the CDR3 is 11 residues.

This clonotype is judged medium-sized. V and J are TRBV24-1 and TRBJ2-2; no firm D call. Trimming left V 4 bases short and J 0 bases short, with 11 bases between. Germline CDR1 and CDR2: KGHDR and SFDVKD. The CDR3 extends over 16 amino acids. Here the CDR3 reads CATSDPGQSNTGELFF. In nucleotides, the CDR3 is TGTGCCACCAGTGACCCGGGTCAATCGAACACCGGGGAGCTGTTTTTT.

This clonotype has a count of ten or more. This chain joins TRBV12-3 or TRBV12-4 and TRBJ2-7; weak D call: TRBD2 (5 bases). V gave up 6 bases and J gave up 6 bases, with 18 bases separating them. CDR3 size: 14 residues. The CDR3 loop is CASSGRRGSGEQYF. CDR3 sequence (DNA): TGTGCCAGCAGCGGCCGAAGAGGGAGTGGCGAGCAGTACTTC.

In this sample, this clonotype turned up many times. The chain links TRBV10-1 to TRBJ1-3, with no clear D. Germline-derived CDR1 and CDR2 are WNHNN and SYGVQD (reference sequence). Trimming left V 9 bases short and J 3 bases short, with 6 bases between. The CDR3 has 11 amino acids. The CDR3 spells CASAVGNTIYF. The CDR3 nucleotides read TGCGCCAGTGCCGTTGGAAACACCATATATTTT.